This T cell receptor beta chain was profiled in a study of T-cell reconstitution after alpha-beta-depleted transplantation in children. A TCRbeta library incorporating unique molecular identifiers was prepared. TCRdb re-called the PCR reads through MiXCR, storing one row per CDR3 protein. The sample holds 200,000 to 300,000 distinct CDR3 sequences, roughly 23% seen once. Sequencing used PBMCs, obtained before TCRalphabeta/CD19-depleted stem cell transplant. This TCR derives from a girl aged 2-10 years with Fanconi anemia, due to receive a stem cell transplant.

In nucleotides, the CDR3 is TGTGCCAGCAGCACGGTCGTCGGGACTAGCGGTATCTACTCCTACGAGCAGTACTTC. This translates into CASSTVVGTSGIYSYEQYF. The chain employs TRBV28 and TRBJ2-7, with TRBD2 identical over 11 bases. Losses at the gene ends were 6 bases for V and 0 bases for J; bases not matched to a gene: 16. The CDR3 is 19 amino acids. Per germline, CDR1 MDHEN and CDR2 SYDVKM.